The 17 T cell receptor beta chains presented below share a single source sample, sequenced in a study of OX40 agonist ivuxolimab in advanced cancers. Sequenced by immunoSEQ multiplex PCR; TCRdb stores in-frame clones only, minus some. The sample yields 55,000 to 85,000 clones, 90% to 95% seen once. The sample was CD4+ or CD8+ T cells sorted from blood, taken in a trial of the OX40 agonist ivuxolimab. The receptors derive from an adult with an advanced solid tumor such as melanoma, head and neck, liver or kidney cancer.

The V call is TRBV9, the J call TRBJ1-2; 9 bases agree with TRBD1. The CDR3 totals 19 residues. Germline loops: CDR1 SGDLS, CDR2 YYNGEE. Losses at the gene ends were 0 bases for V and 3 bases for J; bases not matched to a gene: 15. The CDR3 loop is CASSVGITGGAFSDYGYTF. CDR3 nucleotides: TGTGCCAGCAGCGTAGGGATAACAGGGGGCGCTTTTTCCGACTATGGCTACACCTTC.

In this sample, this clone turned up once. The V call is TRBV7-8, the J call TRBJ2-6, with 11 bases fitting TRBD1. V dropped 5 bases and J dropped 0; count of bases not matched to a gene: 3. The CDR3 extends over 17 amino acids. Germline V gives CDR1 SGHVS, CDR2 FQNEAQ. This chain's CDR3 is CASSEGQGGSGANVLTF. The CDR3 DNA reads TGTGCCAGCAGCGAGGGACAGGGGGGCTCTGGGGCCAACGTCCTGACTTTC.

The V gene is TRBV6-1, the J gene TRBJ2-7; 14 bases align to TRBD2. V trimming: 2 bases; J trimming: 6 bases; junction bases outside the gene matches: 3. The germline gives CDR1 MNHNS, CDR2 SASEGT. The CDR3 is 15 amino acids. This CDR3 reads CASSEFGLAGGEQYF. CDR3 coding DNA: TGTGCCAGCAGTGAATTCGGACTAGCGGGAGGCGAGCAGTACTTC.

This chain's CDR3 is CASSIGGARPYNEQFF. The CDR3 DNA reads TGTGCCAGTAGTATCGGAGGGGCAAGACCCTACAATGAGCAGTTCTTC. The J gene is TRBJ2-1, the V gene TRBV19; tentatively, D is TRBD2 (6 bases). Trimming removed 3 bases at V and 2 bases at J, with 14 bases between. Germline V gives CDR1 LNHDA, CDR2 SQIVND (reference sequence). This CDR3 has 16 residues.

V usage is TRBV5-1 and J usage is TRBJ2-1; D call uncertain. CDR1 is SGHRS, CDR2 YFSETQ, per germline. V lost 4 bases and J 8 bases, leaving 19 bases between the germline ends. The CDR3 runs to 15 residues. The CDR3 nucleotides are TGCGCCAGCAGCCTCGGGCCCCGGCCCATGGATGAGCAGTTCTTC. This sequence encodes CASSLGPRPMDEQFF.

The chain employs TRBV7-8 and TRBJ2-1, with 11 bases lining up with TRBD2. CDR1 and CDR2 (germline): SGHVS, FQNEAQ. V trimming: 5 bases; J trimming: 4 bases; junction bases outside the gene matches: 7. The CDR3 contains 16 residues. CDR3 protein: CASSPIAGGPYNEQFF. In DNA form, the CDR3 reads TGTGCCAGCAGCCCTATAGCGGGAGGGCCTTACAATGAGCAGTTCTTC.

The chain recombines TRBV5-8 with TRBJ2-5; D gene ambiguous. The germline CDR1 and CDR2 sequences are SGHTS and YDEGEE. Trimming left V 1 base short and J 4 bases short, with 14 bases between. The CDR3 runs 15 residues. The CDR3 coding sequence is TGTGCCAGCAGCTTGAGCTCCGTGAGTACAGAGACCCAGTACTTC. It is translated as CASSLSSVSTETQYF.

This chain connects TRBV6-6 to TRBJ1-3; no clear D. Germline lookup yields CDR1 MNHNY and CDR2 SVGAGI (reference sequence). There are 16 residues in the CDR3. Trimming shortened V by 4 bases and J by 2 bases, and 15 bases separated the two germline ends. Written as DNA, the CDR3 is TGTGCCAGCAGTTCCCCGGACGGACCCACTGGAAACACCATATATTTT. Its protein product is CASSSPDGPTGNTIYF.

V usage is TRBV7-6 and J usage is TRBJ2-1, with TRBD2 identical over 9 bases. This CDR3 has 17 residues. Germline V gene lookup returns CDR1 SGHVS and CDR2 FNYEAQ. V was pared by 5 bases and J by 4 bases, with 12 bases of the junction left unmatched. CDR3 protein: CASSPTWRGRGYNEQFF. CDR3 sequence (DNA): TGTGCCAGCAGCCCGACGTGGCGCGGGAGGGGATACAATGAGCAGTTCTTC.

This clone occurred a few times. This CDR3 reads CASSDSAGLGETQYF. In DNA, the CDR3 is TGTGCCAGCAGTGACTCGGCCGGGTTAGGAGAGACCCAGTACTTC. The chain uses TRBV2 and TRBJ2-5, with unresolved D. In germline, CDR1 is SNHLY, CDR2 FYNNEI. V lost 3 bases and J lost 4, with 15 bases in between. The CDR3 has 15 amino acids.

The chain employs TRBV5-1 and TRBJ2-1, with 8 bases matching TRBD2. Trimming took 2 bases from V and 7 from J; bases not matched to a gene: 5. The CDR3 spans 14 residues. The germline gives CDR1 SGHRS, CDR2 YFSETQ. In DNA form, the CDR3 reads TGCGCCAGCAGCTTCAGGGGACTAGAGAATGAGCAGTTCTTC. Translated, it gives CASSFRGLENEQFF.

This chain uses TRBV27 with TRBJ1-2, with 9 bases identical to TRBD1. Trimming took 6 bases from V and 0 from J; bases not matched to a gene: 5. CDR1 is MNHEY, CDR2 SMNVEV, per germline (reference sequence). The CDR3 spans 15 residues. CDR3 coding DNA: TGTGCCAGCAGCCGACAGGGGGTGGCTAACTATGGCTACACCTTC. This translates into CASSRQGVANYGYTF.

The gene calls are TRBV6-1 and TRBJ2-3; D possibly uses TRBD1 or TRBD2 (5 bases each). V lost 8 bases to trimming and J lost 0 bases, with 9 bases between them. The CDR3 spans 13 residues. Germline lookup yields CDR1 MNHNS and CDR2 SASEGT. CDR3 region: CASVGASTDTQYF. In nucleotides, the CDR3 is TGTGCCAGCGTCGGGGCTAGCACAGATACGCAGTATTTT.

The chain couples TRBV25-1 to TRBJ2-1; tentatively, D is TRBD2 (6 bases). Germline loops: CDR1 MGHDK, CDR2 SYGVNS. The CDR3 covers 15 residues. V lost 2 bases to trimming and J lost 2 bases, with 10 bases between them. CDR3 coding DNA: TGTGCCAGCAGTGAAAGGGTAGCGGCCTACAATGAGCAGTTCTTC. Encoded protein: CASSERVAAYNEQFF.

V gene TRBV18 combines with J gene TRBJ2-2; 9 positions agree with TRBD1. The CDR3 contains 19 residues. V lost 3 bases to trimming and J lost 0 bases; unmatched junction nucleotides: 11. CDR1 and CDR2 from the germline V gene are KGHSH and LQKENI. The CDR3 loop reads CASSPTPRDRASNTGELFF. The CDR3 region has the DNA TGTGCCAGCTCACCCACGCCCCGGGACAGGGCATCGAACACCGGGGAGCTGTTTTTT. Combining the CDR3 with reference TRBV18 and TRBJ2-2 gives the whole variable domain NAGVMQNPRHLVRRRGQEARLRCSPMKGHSHVYWYRQLPEEGLKFMVYLQKENIIDESGMPKERFSAEFPKEGPSILRIQQVVRGDSAAYFCASSPTPRDRASNTGELFFGEGSRLTVL.

The chain links TRBV9 to TRBJ2-6, with unresolved D. Germline assignment: CDR1 SGDLS and CDR2 YYNGEE. The CDR3 totals 16 residues. V was cut by 3 bases and J by 0 bases, with 10 bases left in between. CDR3 in DNA: TGTGCCAGCAGCGCCATTTTCTCCTCTGGGGCCAACGTCCTGACTTTC. Protein product: CASSAIFSSGANVLTF.

CDR3: CASFHLAGGPGELFF. The CDR3 DNA sequence: TGTGCCAGCTTCCACCTAGCGGGAGGTCCCGGGGAGCTGTTTTTT. The gene calls are TRBV6-5 and TRBJ2-2; TRBD2 agrees at 11 bases. Germline V gene sequence: CDR1 MNHEY, CDR2 SVGAGI. The CDR3 loop spans 15 amino acids. The J segment lost 6 bases and the V segment lost 8 bases, leaving 8 bases of the junction unmatched.